The 18 T cell receptor beta chains in this list originate from one sample, sequenced in a study of blood T cell repertoires in COVID-19. Method: immunoSEQ multiplex PCR; TCRdb's copy keeps in-frame clones and lacks some. Found here are 270,000 or so clones, 86% of them singletons; the top ten hold roughly 12%. The sequencing input was peripheral blood. These receptors were obtained from a woman in her twenties or thirties with COVID-19, enrolled during active disease.

The chain employs TRBV11-2 and TRBJ1-2; 8 positions match TRBD1. V was clipped by 5 bases and J by 4 bases; unmatched bases: 6. The germline V gene encodes CDR1 SGHAT and CDR2 FQNNGV. This CDR3 has 14 residues. CDR3 region: CASSDTGGAYGYTF. The CDR3 nucleotides are TGTGCCAGCAGCGACACAGGGGGTGCCTATGGCTACACCTTC.

This rearrangement joins TRBV4-1 to TRBJ2-1, with D possibly TRBD1 on 6 matching bases. V gave up 1 base and J gave up 0 bases, with 16 bases separating them. This CDR3 region has 18 residues. From germline, CDR1 is MGHRA and CDR2 YSYEKL. This chain's CDR3 is CASSQVGGRGRSYNEQFF. CDR3 nucleotides: TGCGCCAGCAGCCAAGTAGGGGGTAGGGGCCGCTCCTACAATGAGCAGTTCTTC.

The chain joins TRBV6-5 to TRBJ2-1; 9 positions agree with TRBD1. V was clipped by 6 bases and J by 6 bases; unmatched bases: 6. Germline V lookup: CDR1 MNHEY, CDR2 SVGAGI. The CDR3 length is 14 residues. CDR3 in amino acids: CASRVGTGSNEQFF. The DNA of the CDR3 is TGTGCCAGCAGGGTCGGGACAGGGAGCAATGAGCAGTTCTTC.

The chain employs TRBV4-1 and TRBJ2-1; D is possibly TRBD2 (6 bases). The CDR3 has 17 residues. V lost 0 bases and J lost 7, with 19 bases in between. Germline loops: CDR1 MGHRA, CDR2 YSYEKL. Here the CDR3 reads CASSQDPGLASRNEQFF. CDR3 coding DNA: TGCGCCAGCAGCCAAGATCCGGGCCTAGCGAGCCGTAATGAGCAGTTCTTC.

This rearrangement joins TRBV29-1 to TRBJ2-7, with D perhaps matching TRBD2 (6 bases). The CDR3 sequence is 13 residues long. Trimming stripped 6 bases from V and 2 bases from J, with 14 bases between. Germline V gives CDR1 SQVTM, CDR2 ANQGSEA. CDR3 nucleotides: TGCAGCGTCGGAGGGACCGAAGCCTACGAGCAGTACTTC. Translation gives CSVGGTEAYEQYF.

The V call is TRBV13, the J call TRBJ1-6; a weak D match, TRBD1 (6 bases). This CDR3 has 15 residues. Germline CDR1 and CDR2: PRHDT and FYEKMQ (reference sequence). The V end lost 5 bases, the J end lost 4 bases, and 12 bases lay between the germline ends. DNA for the CDR3: TGTGCCAGCAGCCCGGACAGCCGTTATAATTCACCCCTCCACTTT. Amino acid sequence: CASSPDSRYNSPLHF.

V is TRBV27 and J is TRBJ2-1; the match to TRBD2 covers 10 bases. V dropped 3 bases and J dropped 5; count of bases not matched to a gene: 7. Germline lookup yields CDR1 MNHEY and CDR2 SMNVEV (reference sequence). This CDR3 spans 16 amino acids. CDR3 in amino acids: CASSLGSGGSHNEQFF. The CDR3 coding sequence is TGTGCCAGCAGTTTGGGTAGCGGGGGGAGCCACAATGAGCAGTTCTTC.

The chain is built from TRBV7-9 and TRBJ2-7; 9 nucleotides line up with TRBD1. The CDR3 has 17 residues. After removal of 4 bases from V and 5 bases from J, the junction contained 15 bases not matched to a gene. Germline CDR1 and CDR2: SEHNR and FQNEAQ (reference sequence). The CDR3, as DNA: TGTGCCAGCAGCTCGTCCTTGGCCGGGACAGGGATCCACGAGCAGTACTTC. Its protein product is CASSSSLAGTGIHEQYF. The full variable domain, in which reference TRBV7-9 and TRBJ2-7 provide the parts outside the CDR3, is DTGVSQNPRHKITKRGQNVTFRCDPISEHNRLYWYRQTLGQGPEFLTYFQNEAQLEKSRLLSDRFSAERPKGSFSTLEIQRTEQGDSAMYLCASSSSLAGTGIHEQYFGPGTRLTVT.

Here the CDR3 reads CASNLYSWETQYF. The CDR3, as DNA: TGTGCCAGCAACCTGTACAGCTGGGAGACCCAGTACTTC. This sequence joins TRBV11-2 and TRBJ2-5; D not certain. In germline, CDR1 is SGHAT, CDR2 FQNNGV. CDR3 size: 13 residues. V lost 7 bases and J lost 5, with 14 bases in between.

The sample holds one count of this clone. V and J are TRBV12-3 or TRBV12-4 and TRBJ2-7, with D perhaps matching TRBD1 (6 bases). This CDR3 has 12 residues. V was clipped by 5 bases and J by 4 bases, with 9 bases between them. DNA of the CDR3: TGTGCCAGCAGTCGGCAGGGGTACGAGCAGTACTTC. Protein: CASSRQGYEQYF.

This clone occurred once. The same CDR3 arises from other DNA sequences in this sample as well. The gene calls are TRBV9 and TRBJ2-7; tentative D call: TRBD1 (6 bases). The germline V and J ends were trimmed by 0 bases and 0 bases, with 10 bases remaining between them. Germline V CDR1 and CDR2: SGDLS, YYNGEE. The CDR3 is made up of 15 amino acids. In DNA form, the CDR3 reads TGTGCCAGCAGCGTAGCGGGACATAGCTCCTACGAGCAGTACTTC. Translation gives CASSVAGHSSYEQYF.

This clone appeared once. CDR3 protein: CAWRRGGNTIYF. CDR3 bases: TGTGCCTGGAGGAGGGGGGGAAACACCATATATTTT. The rearrangement uses TRBV30 and TRBJ1-3; a weak D match, TRBD1 (6 bases). The CDR3 is made up of 12 amino acids. Germline CDR1 reads GTSNPN; CDR2 reads SVGIG (reference sequence). Trimming removed 3 bases from V and 4 bases from J, with 7 bases in between.

This chain uses TRBV10-1 with TRBJ2-2; TRBD2 matches 8 bases. CDR3 size: 16 residues. With V trimmed by 4 bases and J by 1 base, 5 bases remained unmatched. Germline V gene sequence: CDR1 WNHNN, CDR2 SYGVQD (reference sequence). In DNA form, the CDR3 reads TGCGCCAGCAGTGTTGGCCTAGCGGGGAACACCGGGGAGCTGTTTTTT. Its translation is CASSVGLAGNTGELFF.

This clone was recorded a few times. The genes are TRBV11-2 and TRBJ1-1; D is unclear. The V gene lost 3 bases and the J gene lost 6 bases, with 14 bases spanning the gap. Germline V lookup: CDR1 SGHAT, CDR2 FQNNGV. The CDR3 is 14 amino acids. This chain's CDR3 is CASSFFRGIAEAFF. The CDR3 DNA is TGTGCCAGCAGCTTCTTCCGGGGAATCGCTGAAGCTTTCTTT.

The chain recombines TRBV12-5 with TRBJ2-1; no reliable D call. The CDR3 spans 13 residues. The ends were cut back, 7 bases at V and 8 bases at J, with 15 bases in the middle. Germline V CDR1 and CDR2: LGHNT, FRNRAP. CDR3 coding DNA: TGTGCTAGTGCTACTACAATGGTCCATGAGCAGTTCTTC. Translated, it gives CASATTMVHEQFF.

This rearrangement joins TRBV4-2 to TRBJ2-7; 12 bases agree with TRBD1. This CDR3 spans 16 amino acids. V shed 0 bases and J 6 bases; nucleotides not matched to a gene: 6. Germline values: CDR1 LGHNA, CDR2 YNFKEQ. As DNA, the CDR3 is TGTGCCAGCAGCCAAGATTGGGGACAGGGGGCTTTCGAGCAGTACTTC. Its translation: CASSQDWGQGAFEQYF.

The rearrangement uses TRBV27 and TRBJ2-7; D gene uncertain. Per the germline V gene, CDR1 is MNHEY and CDR2 is SMNVEV (reference sequence). V lost 5 bases to trimming and J lost 1 base, with 12 bases between them. The CDR3 has 14 amino acids. The CDR3 protein is CASSPFIDSYEQYF. The DNA of the CDR3 is TGTGCCAGCAGTCCTTTTATAGATTCCTACGAGCAGTACTTC.

The chain is built from TRBV12-5 and TRBJ2-4, with 7 bases that match TRBD1. The germline gives CDR1 LGHNT, CDR2 FRNRAP. This CDR3 region has 12 residues. The J segment lost 7 bases and the V segment lost 9 bases, leaving 6 bases of the junction unmatched. The CDR3 coding sequence is TGTGCTAGCTCACAGGGGTGGAACATTCAGTACTTC. Translated, it gives CASSQGWNIQYF.